These 21 T cell receptor beta chains were sequenced from one sample in a study of CD8+ T cells in alopecia areata (dated 2018 in TCRdb). The time point label of this sample denotes: baseline before oral tofacitinib. Library creation used the immunoSEQ multiplex PCR assay. RNA was extracted from all samples and reverse transcribed into cDNA as template for TCR sequencing. This is the immuneACCESS table as TCRdb keeps it, with only in-frame sequences that have V and J called. A part of the clones is gone; compared with another copy, unresolved V genes explain less than half, and the rest is unexplained. The table for this sample lists under 300,000 clones; roughly two thirds of them were counted only once. Around 1.2% of the sample belongs to the ten largest clones. The sample here was CD4+ T cells sorted from blood, taken at week 0. Receptors originate from a human donor with alopecia areata.

This clone occurred a few times. The chain is built from TRBV7-9 and TRBJ2-3, with a weak D call TRBD2 (6 bases). The CDR3 length is 15 residues. CDR1 is SEHNR and CDR2 is FQNEAQ in the germline V gene (reference sequence). V was cut by 7 bases and J by 3 bases, with 17 bases left in between. CDR3 residues: CASTRSGAETDTQYF. The CDR3 nucleotides read TGTGCCAGCACCCGTTCGGGAGCGGAGACAGATACGCAGTATTTT.

The sample holds a few counts of this clone. V usage is TRBV4-3 and J usage is TRBJ1-2; no clear D gene. Germline V gene sequence: CDR1 LGHNA, CDR2 YSLEER. V was cut by 0 bases and J by 0 bases, with 5 bases left in between. This CDR3 spans 14 amino acids. The CDR3: CASSQDTANYGYTF. DNA of the CDR3: TGCGCCAGCAGCCAAGATACAGCTAACTATGGCTACACCTTC.

This chain links TRBV25-1 with TRBJ2-7; possibly TRBD1 for D (5 bases). The CDR3 is 15 amino acids. Germline values: CDR1 MGHDK, CDR2 SYGVNS. V was cut by 3 bases and J by 4 bases, with 16 bases left in between. This chain's CDR3 is CASSDMRSPGYEQYF. The CDR3 nucleotides read TGTGCCAGCAGTGATATGCGAAGTCCAGGGTACGAGCAGTACTTC.

V usage is TRBV19 and J usage is TRBJ2-7, with D perhaps matching TRBD2 (5 bases). The germline V gene encodes CDR1 LNHDA and CDR2 SQIVND (reference sequence). This CDR3 spans 14 amino acids. With 5 bases removed from V and 5 bases from J, the gap between germline ends came to 16 bases. CDR3: CASSRSGKGDEQYF. The CDR3 region has the DNA TGTGCCAGTAGTCGATCCGGGAAGGGCGACGAGCAGTACTTC. The entire variable domain, with the rest obtained from reference TRBV19 and TRBJ2-7, is as follows: DGGITQSPKYLFRKEGQNVTLSCEQNLNHDAMYWYRQDPGQGLRLIYYSQIVNDFQKGDIAEGYSVSREKKESFPLTVTSAQKNPTAFYLCASSRSGKGDEQYFGPGTRLTVT.

This clone was seen only a few times. V is TRBV27 and J is TRBJ1-2, with D possibly TRBD1 on 6 matching bases. Germline V gene sequence: CDR1 MNHEY, CDR2 SMNVEV (reference sequence). The CDR3 totals 14 residues. The V end lost 5 bases, the J end lost 0 bases, and 10 bases lay between the germline ends. CDR3 sequence: CASSPGQANYGYTF. In DNA, the CDR3 is TGTGCCAGCAGTCCGGGACAAGCTAACTATGGCTACACCTTC.

This chain's CDR3 is CASSRSGRYTF. For the CDR3, the DNA is TGCGCCAGCAGTCGCTCGGGCCGTTACACCTTC. This chain joins TRBV4-1 and TRBJ1-2, with unresolved D. The CDR3 is 11 amino acids. V lost 6 bases, J lost 11 bases, and 13 bases lay in between. Germline V gene lookup returns CDR1 MGHRA and CDR2 YSYEKL.

The CDR3: CASRGRTGGISDTQYF. The CDR3 DNA follows: TGTGCCAGCAGAGGACGGACAGGGGGCATCTCAGATACGCAGTATTTT. The gene calls are TRBV14 and TRBJ2-3; 11 nucleotides agree with TRBD1. Germline V lookup: CDR1 SGHDN, CDR2 FVKESK. Trimming at V came to 6 bases and at J to 4 bases, leaving 9 bases not matched to a gene. This CDR3 has 16 amino acids.

This clone has more than one count but fewer than ten. The rearrangement uses TRBV27 and TRBJ1-4; D perhaps matches TRBD1 (6 bases). V was shortened by 1 base and J by 8 bases, with 20 bases between the two germline ends. The CDR3 is made up of 17 amino acids. Germline V lookup: CDR1 MNHEY, CDR2 SMNVEV (reference sequence). The CDR3 nucleotides read TGTGCCAGCAGTTTATTTTCAGGGGCAACCGGGGACGAAAAACTGTTTTTT. Translated, it gives CASSLFSGATGDEKLFF.

This clone was picked up one time. The V and J genes are TRBV18 and TRBJ2-2; 9 nucleotides agree with TRBD1. V gave up 5 bases and J gave up 6 bases; unmatched junction bases: 4. The CDR3 totals 14 residues. Germline-derived CDR1 and CDR2 are KGHSH and LQKENI. CDR3 DNA sequence: TGTGCCAGCTCAGCGGACAGGGGAGCCGGGGAGCTGTTTTTT. Its translation is CASSADRGAGELFF.

The table lists this clone with a count of one. V gene TRBV4-3 combines with J gene TRBJ2-7; D is perhaps TRBD1 or TRBD2 (5 bases each). Germline V gene data show CDR1 as LGHNA and CDR2 as YSLEER. Trimming removed 1 base at V and 3 bases at J, with 13 bases between. The CDR3 extends over 15 amino acids. The CDR3 loop reads CASSQGGAPYYEQYF. In nucleotides, the CDR3 is TGCGCCAGCAGCCAAGGAGGGGCTCCCTACTACGAGCAGTACTTC.

The chain recombines TRBV6-1 with TRBJ1-3; D ambiguous. V shed 6 bases and J shed 0 bases, with 9 bases lying between them. CDR1 MNHNS and CDR2 SASEGT come from the germline V gene. CDR3 length: 14 residues. The CDR3 nucleotides read TGTGCCAGCAGAGAGCGATACTCTGGAAACACCATATATTTT. This translates into CASRERYSGNTIYF.

The V call is TRBV29-1, the J call TRBJ2-6, with D hard to call. The germline V gene encodes CDR1 SQVTM and CDR2 ANQGSEA. Trimming took off 5 bases at V and 5 bases at J, with 25 bases between the two ends. The CDR3 runs to 18 residues. The CDR3 here is CSVIITLSIQSRANVLTF. DNA of the CDR3: TGCAGCGTTATCATCACACTAAGCATACAAAGTCGGGCCAACGTCCTGACTTTC.

V and J are TRBV7-9 and TRBJ2-5; D remains unclear. V gave up 2 bases and J gave up 2 bases, with 6 bases separating them. Germline-derived CDR1 and CDR2 are SEHNR and FQNEAQ (reference sequence). The CDR3 has 13 residues. DNA of the CDR3: TGTGCCAGCAGCTTATGGGGACAAGAGACCCAGTACTTC. Translated, it gives CASSLWGQETQYF.

V gene TRBV25-1 combines with J gene TRBJ2-1; D is unresolved. The CDR3 is 15 residues long. V lost 3 bases and J lost 3, with 12 bases in between. Germline V lookup: CDR1 MGHDK, CDR2 SYGVNS. The CDR3 loop is CASSDSTPGYNEQFF. The CDR3 DNA reads as TGTGCCAGCAGTGACTCCACCCCGGGCTACAATGAGCAGTTCTTC.

The chain employs TRBV30 and TRBJ1-4; D is unclear. The CDR3 is made up of 14 amino acids. From germline, CDR1 is GTSNPN and CDR2 SVGIG (reference sequence). Trimming took off 0 bases at V and 5 bases at J, with 10 bases between the two ends. In DNA form, the CDR3 reads TGTGCCTGGAGTGTATTTAGCTTCAATGAAAAACTGTTTTTT. It is translated as CAWSVFSFNEKLFF.

The chain combines TRBV29-1 with TRBJ2-7, with D uncertain. V gave up 5 bases and J gave up 4 bases, with 9 bases separating them. Germline V gene lookup returns CDR1 SQVTM and CDR2 ANQGSEA. The CDR3 runs to 11 residues. In DNA, the CDR3 is TGCAGCGTTTCGACTCTATACGAGCAGTACTTC. Residues: CSVSTLYEQYF.

This clone was picked up a small number of times. This rearrangement joins TRBV6-5 to TRBJ1-5, with 7 bases aligning to TRBD1. The CDR3 is 14 amino acids. Germline V CDR1 and CDR2: MNHEY, SVGAGI. J lost 6 bases, V lost 6 bases, and 8 bases had no gene match. The CDR3 is CASRQTDRAQPQHF. The DNA of the CDR3 is TGTGCCAGCAGACAAACAGACAGGGCTCAGCCCCAGCATTTT.

The chain joins TRBV29-1 to TRBJ1-5; D might be TRBD1 (5 bases). This CDR3 spans 16 amino acids. Trimming cost V 6 bases and J 4 bases, with 22 bases left between them. CDR1 and CDR2 (germline): SQVTM, ANQGSEA. The CDR3 protein is CSVGTDNTHGNQPQHF. CDR3 nucleotides: TGCAGCGTAGGGACGGATAACACCCATGGGAATCAGCCCCAGCATTTT. Based on the CDR3 plus reference TRBV29-1 and TRBJ1-5, the full variable domain is SAVISQKPSRDICQRGTSLTIQCQVDSQVTMMFWYRQQPGQSLTLIATANQGSEATYESGFVIDKFPISRPNLTFSTLTVSNMSPEDSSIYLCSVGTDNTHGNQPQHFGDGTRLSIL.

V and J are TRBV12-5 and TRBJ2-5, with TRBD1 matching over 7 bases. Germline-derived CDR1 and CDR2 are LGHNT and FRNRAP. V shed 1 base, J shed 3 bases, and the junction held 5 bases outside the gene matches. The CDR3 sequence is 15 residues long. The DNA for the CDR3 is TGTGCTAGTGGTTTGGACCGAGGGACAGAAGAGACCCAGTACTTC. Its protein product is CASGLDRGTEETQYF.

There are a few counts of this clone. The J gene is TRBJ1-2, the V gene TRBV19, with D unresolved. V lost 5 bases and J lost 2, with 18 bases in between. The length of the CDR3 is 16 residues. CDR1 and CDR2 from the germline V gene are LNHDA and SQIVND (reference sequence). The DNA for the CDR3 is TGTGCCAGTAGTGGGTCGATTGGATTCACCAACTATGGCTACACCTTC. Its translation is CASSGSIGFTNYGYTF.

This rearrangement joins TRBV5-1 to TRBJ2-7; D is unresolved. The CDR3 extends over 14 amino acids. In germline, CDR1 is SGHRS, CDR2 YFSETQ. V lost 1 base, J lost 3 bases, and 11 bases lay in between. Here the CDR3 reads CASSLHPADYEQYF. In nucleotides, the CDR3 is TGCGCCAGCAGCTTGCACCCGGCAGACTACGAGCAGTACTTC. The complete variable domain, with remaining parts taken from reference TRBV5-1 and TRBJ2-7, reads KAGVTQTPRYLIKTRGQQVTLSCSPISGHRSVSWYQQTPGQGLQFLFEYFSETQRNKGNFPGRFSGRQFSNSRSEMNVSTLELGDSALYLCASSLHPADYEQYFGPGTRLTVT.